This T cell receptor beta chain is from a study of T cell responses to AZD1222 COVID-19 vaccine. Study context: Pooling of second doses given at about 4 or about 12 weeks was done. Notes on the study in general: Sampling that yielded the repertoires occurred only after the peak T cell response. At baseline, just a handful of AZD1222 recipients tested seropositive. Donors were mostly white British, more females; clonal diversity possibly underestimated.

The V and J ends lost 6 bases and 5 bases, in that order; junction bases with no gene match: 9. The CDR3 has 15 amino acids. The germline V gene has CDR1 SNHLY and CDR2 FYNNEI. About this clone itself: Its antigen is unidentified.

The protocol was immunoSEQ multiplex PCR, while the TCRdb copy is restricted to in-frame clones and leaves out a portion. The table lists roughly 140,000 clones, about 90% of them singletons, with roughly 4.7% in the top ten. This clonotype originated in an adult in good health. V usage is TRBV2 and J usage is TRBJ2-1, with TRBD2 matching over 8 bases. The sequencing used peripheral blood, collected on day 0 of AZD1222 vaccination. The CDR3 is CASRGLVSPNNEQFF. DNA of the CDR3: TGTGCCAGCAGGGGACTAGTATCTCCCAACAATGAGCAGTTCTTC.